Below are 29 T cell receptor beta chains sequenced from a single sample in a study of cytomegalovirus exposure and HLA in healthy donors. TCRdb's table, derived via immunoSEQ multiplex PCR, lists solely in-frame clones and lacks some. Here the sample spans 65,000 to 80,000 clones, around 94% being singletons. Sequencing used PBMCs. The receptors come from a young woman in good health and CMV-seropositive.

This chain joins TRBV11-3 and TRBJ2-1; no reliable D call. With 4 bases removed from V and 7 bases from J, the gap between germline ends came to 14 bases. CDR3 length: 14 amino acids. The V gene's germline CDR1 is SGHNT and CDR2 YENEEA. The CDR3 reads CASSSSGSHNEQFF. The CDR3 DNA sequence: TGTGCCAGCAGCTCCAGTGGTAGCCATAATGAGCAGTTCTTC.

The gene calls are TRBV7-2 and TRBJ1-1, with D possibly TRBD1 on 5 matching bases. Germline assignment: CDR1 SGHTA and CDR2 FQGNSA. This CDR3 is 14 amino acids long. V dropped 4 bases and J dropped 3 bases, with 12 bases sitting between them. The CDR3 region is CASSWGDGYTEAFF. In DNA form, the CDR3 reads TGTGCCAGCAGCTGGGGGGATGGGTACACTGAAGCTTTCTTT.

About this clone: The junction does not match germline at one end; this may be a read error. The chain combines TRBV7-7 with TRBJ2-1, with D perhaps matching TRBD2 (6 bases). The CDR3 runs to 15 residues. CDR1 and CDR2 from the germline V gene are SSHAT and FNYEAQ (reference sequence). This CDR3 reads CASSLDGGAGNEQFF. For the CDR3, the DNA is TGTGCTAGCAGCTTAGACGGCGGGGCGGGGAATGAGCAGTTCTTC.

This chain connects TRBV7-6 to TRBJ2-3, with 8 bases that match TRBD2. The ends lost 5 bases at V and 6 bases at J; junction bases unmatched: 13. Per the germline V gene, CDR1 is SGHVS and CDR2 is FNYEAQ. CDR3 length equals 16 residues. The CDR3 spells CASSPEGAGVSDTQYF. DNA for the CDR3: TGTGCCAGCAGCCCGGAGGGAGCGGGAGTATCCGATACGCAGTATTTT.

In this sample, this clone turned up a few times. This sequence joins TRBV9 and TRBJ1-2, with D tentatively TRBD1 (5 bases). The germline V and J ends were trimmed by 3 bases and 7 bases, with 16 bases remaining between them. The CDR3 loop spans 14 amino acids. The germline CDR1 and CDR2 sequences are SGDLS and YYNGEE. The CDR3 bases are TGTGCCAGCAGCGCTGATACCGGGGGGTCTGGCTACACCTTC. As protein: CASSADTGGSGYTF.

This clone occurred a few times. The chain has TRBV30 and TRBJ2-7, with 8 bases aligning to TRBD1. Per germline, CDR1 GTSNPN and CDR2 SVGIG (reference sequence). The CDR3 covers 10 residues. The V segment lost 3 bases and the J segment 13 bases; nucleotides outside the gene matches: 5. The CDR3 spells CAWRATGVYF. Here the CDR3 DNA reads TGTGCCTGGAGAGCGACAGGGGTTTACTTC.

The chain recombines TRBV18 with TRBJ2-1; TRBD1 matches at 11 bases. The CDR3 contains 14 residues. Germline lookup yields CDR1 KGHSH and CDR2 LQKENI. With 4 bases clipped from V and 7 bases from J, the junction kept 3 bases outside the gene matches. CDR3 residues: CASSLGQGGNEQFF. DNA for the CDR3: TGTGCCAGCTCACTGGGACAGGGGGGGAATGAGCAGTTCTTC.

The rearrangement links TRBV4-1 to TRBJ2-7; D is possibly TRBD2 (5 bases). The V and J ends lost 0 bases and 5 bases respectively, with 14 bases between them. Per germline, CDR1 MGHRA and CDR2 YSYEKL. The CDR3 has 15 amino acids. CDR3 sequence reads: CASSQEGAVGDEQYF. The CDR3 DNA reads as TGCGCCAGCAGCCAAGAGGGAGCGGTTGGTGACGAGCAGTACTTC.

The chain recombines TRBV5-8 with TRBJ2-7, with 10 bases aligning to TRBD1. Germline-derived CDR1 and CDR2 are SGHTS and YDEGEE. V dropped 4 bases and J dropped 4; count of bases not matched to a gene: 5. The CDR3 consists of 14 residues. The CDR3 sequence: CASSGRDRGYEQYF. DNA for the CDR3: TGTGCCAGCAGCGGCCGGGACAGGGGTTACGAGCAGTACTTC.

The gene calls are TRBV27 and TRBJ2-7; 7 positions match TRBD2. The CDR3 runs 14 residues. V gave up 7 bases and J gave up 6 bases; unmatched junction bases: 12. Germline values: CDR1 MNHEY, CDR2 SMNVEV (reference sequence). CDR3 coding DNA: TGTGCCAGCACCCTTTTCGGGGGGAGTAGCGAGCAGTACTTC. It encodes CASTLFGGSSEQYF.

V and J are TRBV11-3 and TRBJ2-7; D possibly corresponds to TRBD1 (6 bases). Germline CDR1 SGHNT, CDR2 YENEEA. The V end lost 5 bases, the J end lost 5 bases, and 22 bases lay between the germline ends. The CDR3 length is 16 residues. This CDR3 reads CASSPTGTQGNHEQYF. The CDR3 bases are TGTGCCAGCAGCCCGACGGGGACACAGGGTAACCACGAGCAGTACTTC.

CDR3 region: CASSVARGLDEQYF. The CDR3 coding sequence is TGTGCCAGCAGTGTTGCCCGGGGTCTAGACGAGCAGTACTTC. The gene calls are TRBV2 and TRBJ2-7; D may be TRBD2 (5 bases). The CDR3 has 14 amino acids. Germline CDR1 is SNHLY and CDR2 is FYNNEI. Trimming left V 4 bases short and J 5 bases short, with 15 bases between.

The chain has TRBV9 and TRBJ2-1, with D maybe TRBD2 (7 bases). Germline loops: CDR1 SGDLS, CDR2 YYNGEE. V dropped 6 bases and J dropped 9 bases, with 19 bases sitting between them. This CDR3 is 14 amino acids long. The CDR3 DNA is TGTGCCAGCAACGAGGGGGGGCCTCAAGGTGAGCAGTTCTTC. Translated, it gives CASNEGGPQGEQFF.

The chain is built from TRBV5-6 and TRBJ1-1; 8 nucleotides align to TRBD1. The CDR3 totals 16 residues. J lost 4 bases, V lost 1 base, and 9 bases had no gene match. The V gene's germline CDR1 is SGHDT and CDR2 YYEEEE. CDR3 sequence: CASSLTQGAQSTEAFF. The DNA of the CDR3 is TGTGCCAGCAGCTTGACCCAGGGGGCGCAGAGCACTGAAGCTTTCTTT.

The V call is TRBV7-2, the J call TRBJ2-6; no firm D call. This CDR3 has 16 residues. CDR1 and CDR2 from the germline V gene are SGHTA and FQGNSA. V lost 3 bases and J 0 bases, leaving 9 bases between the germline ends. CDR3 amino acids: CASSLEPCSGANVLTF. CDR3 nucleotides: TGTGCCAGCAGCTTGGAGCCATGCTCTGGGGCCAACGTCCTGACTTTC. Using reference TRBV7-2 and TRBJ2-6 for the parts outside the CDR3, the full variable domain is GAGVSQSPSNKVTEKGKDVELRCDPISGHTALYWYRQSLGQGLEFLIYFQGNSAPDKSGLPSDRFSAERTGGSVSTLTIQRTQQEDSAVYLCASSLEPCSGANVLTFGAGSRLTVL.

The V call is TRBV15, the J call TRBJ2-5; D gene unclear. Per germline, CDR1 LNHNV and CDR2 YYDKDF (reference sequence). The CDR3 extends over 14 amino acids. With 0 bases removed from V and 3 bases from J, the gap between germline ends came to 8 bases. The CDR3 DNA reads as TGTGCCACCAGCAGAGACGCCCAGAAAGAGACCCAGTACTTC. It specifies CATSRDAQKETQYF.

The chain joins TRBV18 to TRBJ1-1, with D possibly TRBD1 on 6 matching bases. From germline, CDR1 is KGHSH and CDR2 LQKENI. The CDR3 extends over 14 amino acids. Trimming cost V 4 bases and J 6 bases, with 15 bases left between them. CDR3 coding DNA: TGTGCCAGCTCACTTTTACAGGGTTCCGCTGAAGCTTTCTTT. Translation gives CASSLLQGSAEAFF.

V and J are TRBV7-8 and TRBJ2-1, with D possibly matching TRBD1 (6 bases). CDR3 size: 16 residues. Trimming removed 0 bases from V and 5 bases from J, with 14 bases in between. CDR1 and CDR2 from the germline V gene are SGHVS and FQNEAQ. The CDR3 protein is CASSLARTGSNNEQFF. The CDR3 nucleotides read TGTGCCAGCAGCTTAGCGCGTACAGGGTCTAACAATGAGCAGTTCTTC.

V and J are TRBV10-1 and TRBJ2-1; TRBD2 matches at 14 bases. Trimming removed 3 bases from V and 8 bases from J; junction bases left unmatched: 9. The CDR3 runs 17 residues. CDR1 is WNHNN, CDR2 SYGVQD, per germline (reference sequence). The CDR3 bases are TGCGCCAGCAGTGACCACCGTCCGGGACTAGCGGGAGATGAGCAGTTCTTC. It encodes CASSDHRPGLAGDEQFF.

The chain couples TRBV27 to TRBJ2-3; 7 nucleotides agree with TRBD1. The V gene end was trimmed by 4 bases and the J gene end by 3 bases; junction bases not matched to a gene: 13. The CDR3 runs to 17 residues. CDR1 MNHEY and CDR2 SMNVEV come from the germline V gene (reference sequence). The CDR3 spells CASSSHYDRESTDTQYF. The CDR3 DNA reads as TGTGCCAGCAGTTCACACTACGACAGGGAGAGTACAGATACGCAGTATTTT.

The chain recombines TRBV23-1 with TRBJ2-2, with TRBD2 matching 10 bases. TRBV23-1 is reported as an ORF; its role is uncertain. V was pared by 3 bases and J by 1 base, with 5 bases of the junction left unmatched. The CDR3 consists of 17 residues. CDR3 sequence (DNA): TGCGCCAGCAGTCAGGCGAGCGGGAGGGAGAACACCGGGGAGCTGTTTTTT. Its translation: CASSQASGRENTGELFF.

The chain combines TRBV5-6 with TRBJ2-1, with TRBD2 as a possible D gene (5 bases). This CDR3 contains 16 residues. Germline CDR1 is SGHDT and CDR2 is YYEEEE. Trimming removed 2 bases from V and 4 bases from J, with 16 bases in between. The CDR3 loop is CASSFSVRPGYNEQFF. For the CDR3, the DNA is TGTGCCAGCAGCTTTAGCGTCCGGCCGGGGTACAATGAGCAGTTCTTC.

CDR3 region: CASSLGTGGTEAFF. The CDR3 nucleotides read TGCGCCAGCAGCTTGGGGACAGGGGGGACTGAAGCTTTCTTT. The chain uses TRBV5-1 and TRBJ1-1, with 10 bases that match TRBD1. Per the germline V gene, CDR1 is SGHRS and CDR2 is YFSETQ. The V and J ends lost 0 bases and 5 bases, in that order; junction bases with no gene match: 1. The CDR3 has 14 residues.

The chain joins TRBV19 to TRBJ1-1; maybe TRBD1 (6 bases). The V and J ends lost 6 bases and 4 bases respectively, with 21 bases between them. This CDR3 spans 16 amino acids. Germline lookup yields CDR1 LNHDA and CDR2 SQIVND (reference sequence). The CDR3 here is CASRETGFVWSTEAFF. The CDR3 bases are TGTGCCAGTAGGGAAACAGGGTTTGTGTGGAGCACTGAAGCTTTCTTT.

The chain couples TRBV10-1 to TRBJ2-3, with 8 bases that match TRBD2. Germline trimming cut 4 bases from V and 2 bases from J; bases unmatched to any gene: 8. Germline V gene data show CDR1 as WNHNN and CDR2 as SYGVQD (reference sequence). The CDR3 totals 16 residues. CDR3 protein: CASSVLREDPTDTQYF. In nucleotides, the CDR3 is TGCGCCAGCAGTGTCTTGCGGGAGGACCCCACAGATACGCAGTATTTT.

J is TRBJ1-2 and V is TRBV18; tentative D call: TRBD1 (6 bases). Germline-derived CDR1 and CDR2 are KGHSH and LQKENI. Trimming cost V 5 bases and J 3 bases, with 13 bases left between them. The CDR3 consists of 14 residues. The CDR3: CASSKNAGDYGYTF. The CDR3 coding sequence is TGTGCCAGCTCAAAGAACGCAGGGGACTATGGCTACACCTTC. The full variable domain, in which reference TRBV18 and TRBJ1-2 provide the parts outside the CDR3, is NAGVMQNPRHLVRRRGQEARLRCSPMKGHSHVYWYRQLPEEGLKFMVYLQKENIIDESGMPKERFSAEFPKEGPSILRIQQVVRGDSAAYFCASSKNAGDYGYTFGSGTRLTVV.

This sequence joins TRBV11-3 and TRBJ2-7, with 14 bases fitting TRBD2. Trimming cost V 5 bases and J 4 bases; bases outside gene matches: 4. The germline V gene has CDR1 SGHNT and CDR2 YENEEA. The CDR3 consists of 15 residues. The CDR3, as DNA: TGTGCCAGCAGCAAGGGACTAGCGGGAGCGTACGAGCAGTACTTC. Translated, it gives CASSKGLAGAYEQYF.

This chain uses TRBV27 with TRBJ2-5, with TRBD1 matching over 8 bases. Germline V gene sequence: CDR1 MNHEY, CDR2 SMNVEV (reference sequence). The V gene end was trimmed by 5 bases and the J gene end by 4 bases; junction bases not matched to a gene: 6. There are 14 residues in the CDR3. Here the CDR3 reads CASSRQGWRETQYF. Here the CDR3 DNA reads TGTGCCAGCAGTCGACAGGGGTGGAGAGAGACCCAGTACTTC.

The chain couples TRBV7-8 to TRBJ1-1, with 8 bases matching TRBD1. Germline CDR1 SGHVS, CDR2 FQNEAQ. The CDR3 sequence is 16 residues long. Unmatched junction bases numbered 12, after V lost 6 bases and J lost 3 bases. CDR3 region: CASSHPGETGDTEAFF. CDR3 DNA sequence: TGTGCCAGCAGTCACCCGGGTGAGACAGGGGACACTGAAGCTTTCTTT.